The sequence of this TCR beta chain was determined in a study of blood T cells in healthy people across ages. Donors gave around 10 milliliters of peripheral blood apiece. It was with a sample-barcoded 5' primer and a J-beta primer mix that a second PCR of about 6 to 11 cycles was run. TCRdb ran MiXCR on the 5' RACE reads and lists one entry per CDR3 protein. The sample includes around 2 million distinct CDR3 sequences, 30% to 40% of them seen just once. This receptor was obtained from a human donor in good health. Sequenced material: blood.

CDR3 residues: CASSLAGGVSYEQYF. CDR3 nucleotides: TGTGCCAGCAGCTTAGCGGGGGGGGTTAGCTACGAGCAGTACTTC. The rearrangement joins TRBV7-2 to TRBJ2-7, with 7 nucleotides matching TRBD2. There are 15 residues in the CDR3. V was clipped by 0 bases and J by 3 bases; unmatched bases: 5. Germline V lookup: CDR1 SGHTA, CDR2 FQGNSA.